The present entry profiles one TCR beta chain with its context. This clonotype was observed a handful of times. This receptor's antigen is unknown. No clone much larger than this one lies a single base away; base qualities are absent. The CDR3 has 15 amino acids, counting the end cysteine and phenylalanine. Here the CDR3 DNA is all that survives: 45 bases in frame from base 1. The germline V gene (reference sequence) specifies LNHDA as CDR1 and SQIVND as CDR2. Clipping removes 7 bases from V and 4 bases from J, with 7 as the unmatched junction base count. Amplification of TCR beta CDR3 regions was carried out from RNA transcripts. The TCR CDR3 was subjected to a first round of RT-PCR using the HTBI primer set and the Qiagen OneStep RT-PCR kit. A second multiplex PCR round built the libraries, followed by size selection and purification. Sequencing of the libraries was done on an Illumina HiSeq2000 using paired-end 100 bp reads. In the paper's pipeline: SOAPnuke was used to process the raw data, with reads discarded if the reads contained adapters or uncalled bases, had a mean Phred below 15, or lacked an exact constant-primer or identifier match. High-quality paired reads were merged with COPE v1.2.5, and unique nucleotide sequences were defined as clonotypes. MiTCR v1.1 was used to align the clonotypes against IMGT TRBV, TRBD and TRBJ reference segments. Analysis was restricted to V-J combinations with a frequency above 0.0001, which covered 98% to 99.2% of repertoires. The TCS score was defined as F50 (clonal expansion) divided by E x V (chaos), with BLOSUM62-based TCRdist calculated between CDR3 peptides within each V-J. Welch's t-statistics and random forest reduced fewer than 550 V-J features to about 13, which were used in a naive Bayes classifier (R e1071). The raw public data were reprocessed by TCRdb itself: fastp quality trimming at Q25, MiXCR clonotype calling, in-frame beta chains only. Rows merge per CDR3 protein into single entries with the most common DNA and genes. The V and J calls follow TCRdb's processing rather than the paper's. Present in this sample are about 510,000 distinct CDR3 sequences, 12% to 15% of which were seen just once. Roughly 14% of the sample goes to the ten largest clones.

Stable Graves' hyperthyroidism was defined as no progression to ophthalmopathy during 18 months of follow-up. The hyperthyroidism patients were between 18 and 65 years old and newly diagnosed, with a disease duration of less than 2 months. Patients with uncontrolled infections, other autoimmune diseases, pregnancy or lactation were excluded. Diagnoses were based on clinical symptoms, serum thyroxine and TRAb, thyroid ultrasound and orbital computed tomography. PBMCs were separated from roughly 10 ml of fresh peripheral blood using Ficoll-Paque density gradient centrifugation. Total RNA was extracted with Trizol reagent, and quality was checked on an Agilent 2100 Bioanalyzer. This entry belongs to a study of T cells in Graves' hyperthyroidism and ophthalmopathy (dated by TCRdb to between 2018 and 2021). A note on the overall study: Peripheral blood was collected at initial diagnosis, before any treatment. To identify distinguishing TCR V-J signatures, a discovery cohort of 90 to 100 patients was used, comprising some 45 with Graves' ophthalmopathy and some 57 with stable Graves' hyperthyroidism. Prospective prediction of ophthalmopathy was tested in an independent validation cohort of approximately 18 hyperthyroidism patients and 17 patients who later progressed to ophthalmopathy. For training and testing, the approximately 92 patients in the discovery cohort were randomly divided in a 7:3 ratio. Thyroid tissue and blood T-cell repertoires from six Graves' hyperthyroidism patients were also compared in the study. Following sampling, methimazole starting at 30 mg daily was given to hyperthyroidism patients, and high-dose intravenous methylprednisolone was given to ophthalmopathy patients. TCR Vbeta CDR3 sequencing of 120 to 150 peripheral blood samples (fewer than 45 ophthalmopathy, under 80 hyperthyroidism and some 17 progressor patients) is reported in the paper. What the authors observed across the whole study: In validation, the model predicted progression to ophthalmopathy a median of roughly 6.5 months before onset, with around 70% sensitivity and 72.22% specificity. Sample size was not statistically predetermined, and blinding of investigators to group allocation was not performed. Blood samples also contained most of the expanded thyroid clonotypes (frequency above 0.001), which suggests that blood repertoires may reflect thyroid immune responses. In cross-validation, a model built on a 13 V-J signature told ophthalmopathy apart from stable hyperthyroidism with approximately 91% sensitivity and roughly 81% specificity, and in testing the same model reached 80%/75%.

The V and J segments used are TRBV19 and TRBJ2-6, with 7 middle bases fitting TRBD1. This receptor was obtained from a woman in her thirties or forties with Graves' hyperthyroidism. The source material was blood. The CDR3 region has the sequence CASTQGQTGANVLTF. Read as DNA, the sequence is TGTGCCAGTACCCAGGGACAGACCGGGGCCAACGTCCTGACTTTC. Supplemented by the reference TRBV19 and TRBJ2-6 proteins around the CDR3, the complete variable domain is DGGITQSPKYLFRKEGQNVTLSCEQNLNHDAMYWYRQDPGQGLRLIYYSQIVNDFQKGDIAEGYSVSREKKESFPLTVTSAQKNPTAFYLCASTQGQTGANVLTFGAGSRLTVL.